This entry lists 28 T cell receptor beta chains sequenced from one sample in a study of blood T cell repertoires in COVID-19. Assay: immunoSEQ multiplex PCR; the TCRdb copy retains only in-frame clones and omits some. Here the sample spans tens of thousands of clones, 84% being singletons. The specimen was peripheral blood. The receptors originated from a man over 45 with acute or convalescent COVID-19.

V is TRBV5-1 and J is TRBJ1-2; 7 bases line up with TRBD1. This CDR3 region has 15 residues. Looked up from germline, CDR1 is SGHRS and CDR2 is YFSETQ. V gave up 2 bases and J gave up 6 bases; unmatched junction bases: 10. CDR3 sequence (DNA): TGCGCCAGCAGCTTACCCGGGACAGAGGTTGATGGCTACACCTTC. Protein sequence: CASSLPGTEVDGYTF.

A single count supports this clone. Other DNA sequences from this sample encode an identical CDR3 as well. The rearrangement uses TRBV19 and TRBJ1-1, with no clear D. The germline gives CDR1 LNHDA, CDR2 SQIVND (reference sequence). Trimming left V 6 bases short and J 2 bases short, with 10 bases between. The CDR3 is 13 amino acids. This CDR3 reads CASREEGNTEAFF. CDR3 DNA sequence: TGTGCCAGTAGGGAGGAAGGAAACACTGAAGCTTTCTTT.

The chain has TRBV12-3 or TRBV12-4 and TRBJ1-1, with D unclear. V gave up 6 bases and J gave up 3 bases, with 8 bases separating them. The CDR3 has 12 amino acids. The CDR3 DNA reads TGTGCCAGCAGCCTAGTTTACACTGAAGCTTTCTTT. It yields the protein CASSLVYTEAFF.

CDR3: CASRISGTNYGYTF. The CDR3 DNA follows: TGTGCCAGCAGAATTTCAGGAACTAACTATGGCTACACCTTC. This chain joins TRBV2 and TRBJ1-2; D gene uncertain. Germline V gene data show CDR1 as SNHLY and CDR2 as FYNNEI. V was clipped by 6 bases and J by 0 bases, with 11 bases between them. This CDR3 region has 14 residues.

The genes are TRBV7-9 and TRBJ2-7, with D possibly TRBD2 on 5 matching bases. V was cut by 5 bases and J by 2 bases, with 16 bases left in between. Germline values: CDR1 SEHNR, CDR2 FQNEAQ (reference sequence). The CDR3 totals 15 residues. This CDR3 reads CASSPGGTAAYEQYF. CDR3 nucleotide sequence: TGTGCCAGCAGCCCCGGAGGTACAGCGGCCTACGAGCAGTACTTC.

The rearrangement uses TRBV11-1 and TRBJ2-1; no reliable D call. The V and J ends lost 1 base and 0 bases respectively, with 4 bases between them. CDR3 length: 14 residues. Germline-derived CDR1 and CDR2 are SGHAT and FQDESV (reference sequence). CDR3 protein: CASSLVVSYNEQFF. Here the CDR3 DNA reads TGTGCCAGCAGCTTAGTAGTCTCCTACAATGAGCAGTTCTTC.

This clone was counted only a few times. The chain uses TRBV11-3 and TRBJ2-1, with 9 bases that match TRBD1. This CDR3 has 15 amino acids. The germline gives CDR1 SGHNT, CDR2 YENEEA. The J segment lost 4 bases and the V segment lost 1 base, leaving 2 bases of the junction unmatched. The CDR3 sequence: CASSLAGTGYNEQFF. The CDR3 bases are TGTGCCAGCAGCTTAGCCGGGACAGGGTACAATGAGCAGTTCTTC.

CDR3 nucleotides: TGTGCCAGCAGTCTACAGGGGGTCGGCAATCAGCCCCAGCATTTT. It yields the protein CASSLQGVGNQPQHF. The chain recombines TRBV11-2 with TRBJ1-5; TRBD1 aligns across 8 bases. The V gene end was trimmed by 6 bases and the J gene end by 2 bases; junction bases not matched to a gene: 6. The CDR3 sequence is 15 residues long. The germline V gene has CDR1 SGHAT and CDR2 FQNNGV.

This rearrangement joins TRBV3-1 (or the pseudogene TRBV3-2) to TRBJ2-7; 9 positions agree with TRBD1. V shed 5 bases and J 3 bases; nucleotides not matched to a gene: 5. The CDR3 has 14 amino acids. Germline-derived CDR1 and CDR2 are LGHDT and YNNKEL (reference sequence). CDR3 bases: TGTGCCAGCAGCTCAGGACAGGGGAACTACGAGCAGTACTTC. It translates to CASSSGQGNYEQYF.

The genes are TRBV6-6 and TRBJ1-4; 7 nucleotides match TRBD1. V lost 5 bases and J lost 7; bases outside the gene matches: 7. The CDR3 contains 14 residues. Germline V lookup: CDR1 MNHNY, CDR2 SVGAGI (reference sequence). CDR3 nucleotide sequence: TGTGCCAGCAGTCTGGACAGGCGTATTGAAAAACTGTTTTTT. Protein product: CASSLDRRIEKLFF.

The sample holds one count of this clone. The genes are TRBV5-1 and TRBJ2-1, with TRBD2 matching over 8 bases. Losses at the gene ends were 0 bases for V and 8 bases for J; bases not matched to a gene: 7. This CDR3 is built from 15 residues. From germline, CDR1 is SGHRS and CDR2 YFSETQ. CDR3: CASSLAGGGFDEQFF. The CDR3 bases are TGCGCCAGCAGCTTGGCTGGCGGGGGGTTTGATGAGCAGTTCTTC.

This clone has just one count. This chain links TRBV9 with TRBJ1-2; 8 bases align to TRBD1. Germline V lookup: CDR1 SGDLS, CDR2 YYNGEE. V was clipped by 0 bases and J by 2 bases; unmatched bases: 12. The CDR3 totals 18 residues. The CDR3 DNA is TGTGCCAGCAGCGTAGGGGTCGTGGCAGGGGGCATCAACTATGGCTACACCTTC. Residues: CASSVGVVAGGINYGYTF.

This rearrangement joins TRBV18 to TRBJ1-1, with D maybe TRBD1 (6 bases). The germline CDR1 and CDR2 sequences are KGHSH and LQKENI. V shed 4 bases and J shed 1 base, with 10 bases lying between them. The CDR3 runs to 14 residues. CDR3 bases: TGTGCCAGCTCACACTCAGGGGCGAACACTGAAGCTTTCTTT. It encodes CASSHSGANTEAFF.

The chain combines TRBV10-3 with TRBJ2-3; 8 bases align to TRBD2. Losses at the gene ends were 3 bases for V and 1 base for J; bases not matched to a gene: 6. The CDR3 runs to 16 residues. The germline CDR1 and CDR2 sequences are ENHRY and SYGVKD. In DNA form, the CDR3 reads TGTGCCATCAGTGAAGCGACTAGCGTGGGCACAGATACGCAGTATTTT. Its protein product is CAISEATSVGTDTQYF.

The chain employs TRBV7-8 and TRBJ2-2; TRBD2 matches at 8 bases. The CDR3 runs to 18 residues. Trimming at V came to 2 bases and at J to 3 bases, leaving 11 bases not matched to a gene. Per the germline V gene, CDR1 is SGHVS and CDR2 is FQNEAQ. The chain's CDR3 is CASSLPFKRGGHTGELFF. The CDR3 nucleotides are TGTGCCAGCAGCTTACCCTTCAAACGGGGGGGACACACCGGGGAGCTGTTTTTT.

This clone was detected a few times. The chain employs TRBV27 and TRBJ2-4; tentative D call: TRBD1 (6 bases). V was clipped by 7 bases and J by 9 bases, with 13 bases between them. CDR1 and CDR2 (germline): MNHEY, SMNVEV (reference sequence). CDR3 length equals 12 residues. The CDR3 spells CASKARGSIQYF. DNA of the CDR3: TGTGCCAGCAAGGCAAGGGGGAGCATTCAGTACTTC.

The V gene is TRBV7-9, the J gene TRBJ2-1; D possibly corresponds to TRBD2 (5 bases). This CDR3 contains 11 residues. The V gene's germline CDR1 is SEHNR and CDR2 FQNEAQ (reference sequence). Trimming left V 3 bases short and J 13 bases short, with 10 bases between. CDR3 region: CASSFLREQFF. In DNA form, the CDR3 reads TGTGCCAGCAGCTTTCTGAGGGAACAGTTCTTC.

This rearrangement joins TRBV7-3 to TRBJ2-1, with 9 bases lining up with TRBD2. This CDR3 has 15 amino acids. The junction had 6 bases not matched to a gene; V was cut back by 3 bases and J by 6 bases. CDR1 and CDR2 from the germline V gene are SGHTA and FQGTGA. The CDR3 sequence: CASSLSGGNPNEQFF. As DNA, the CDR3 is TGTGCCAGCAGCTTGAGCGGGGGGAACCCCAATGAGCAGTTCTTC.

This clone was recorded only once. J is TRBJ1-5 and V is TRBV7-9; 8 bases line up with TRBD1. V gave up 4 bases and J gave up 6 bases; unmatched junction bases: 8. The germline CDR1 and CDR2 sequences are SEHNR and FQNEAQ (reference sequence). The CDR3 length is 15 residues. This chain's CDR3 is CASSSGQGKSQPQHF. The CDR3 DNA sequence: TGTGCCAGCAGCTCCGGACAGGGTAAAAGTCAGCCCCAGCATTTT.

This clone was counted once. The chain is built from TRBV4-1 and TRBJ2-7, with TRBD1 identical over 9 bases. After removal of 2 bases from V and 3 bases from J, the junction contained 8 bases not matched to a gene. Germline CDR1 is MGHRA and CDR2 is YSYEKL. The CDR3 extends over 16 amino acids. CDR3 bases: TGCGCCAGCAGCCAAAAAAGGACAGGGGCTAACTACGAGCAGTACTTC. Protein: CASSQKRTGANYEQYF.

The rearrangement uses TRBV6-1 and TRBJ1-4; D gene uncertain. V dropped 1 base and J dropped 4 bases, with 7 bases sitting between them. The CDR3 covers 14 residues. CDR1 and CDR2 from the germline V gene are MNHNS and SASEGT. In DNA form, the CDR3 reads TGTGCCAGCAGTGAAGTTTACGGTAATGAAAAACTGTTTTTT. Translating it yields CASSEVYGNEKLFF.

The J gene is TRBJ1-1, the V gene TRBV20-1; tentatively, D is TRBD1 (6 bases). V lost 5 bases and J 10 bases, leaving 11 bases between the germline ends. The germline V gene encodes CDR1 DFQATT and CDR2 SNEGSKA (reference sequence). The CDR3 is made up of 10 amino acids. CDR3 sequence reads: CSAGGAGAFF. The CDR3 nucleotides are TGCAGTGCTGGGGGGGCTGGAGCTTTCTTT.

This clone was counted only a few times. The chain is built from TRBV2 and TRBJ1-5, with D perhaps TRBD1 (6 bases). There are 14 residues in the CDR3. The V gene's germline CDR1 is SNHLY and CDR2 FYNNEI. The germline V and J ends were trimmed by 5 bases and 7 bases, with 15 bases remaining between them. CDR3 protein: CASSTQGVEQPQHF. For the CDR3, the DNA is TGTGCCAGCAGTACACAGGGAGTTGAGCAGCCCCAGCATTTT.

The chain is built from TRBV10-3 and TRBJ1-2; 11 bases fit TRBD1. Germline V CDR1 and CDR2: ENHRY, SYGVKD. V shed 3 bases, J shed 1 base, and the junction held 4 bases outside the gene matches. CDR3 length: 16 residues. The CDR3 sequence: CAISDGQGARNYGYTF. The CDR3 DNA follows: TGTGCCATCAGTGACGGACAGGGGGCTCGTAACTATGGCTACACCTTC.

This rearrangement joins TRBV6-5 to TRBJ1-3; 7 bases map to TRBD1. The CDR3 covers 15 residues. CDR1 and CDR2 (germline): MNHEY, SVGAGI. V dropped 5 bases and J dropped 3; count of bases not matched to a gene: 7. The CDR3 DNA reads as TGTGCCAGCAGTCCACAGGGGTTGATTGGAAACACCATATATTTT. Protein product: CASSPQGLIGNTIYF.

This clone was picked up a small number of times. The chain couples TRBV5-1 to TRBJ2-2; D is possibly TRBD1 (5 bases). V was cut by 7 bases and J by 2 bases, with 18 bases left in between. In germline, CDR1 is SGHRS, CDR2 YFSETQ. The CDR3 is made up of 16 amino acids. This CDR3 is CASALQGNVNTGELFF. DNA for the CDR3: TGCGCCAGCGCCTTGCAGGGAAACGTTAACACCGGGGAGCTGTTTTTT.

CDR3 amino acids: CASSLSRTGATEAFF. CDR3 nucleotide sequence: TGCGCCAGCAGCTTGTCCCGGACAGGGGCCACTGAAGCTTTCTTT. The rearrangement uses TRBV5-1 and TRBJ1-1; 9 bases match TRBD1. CDR3 length equals 15 residues. Germline assignment: CDR1 SGHRS and CDR2 YFSETQ. The V gene end was trimmed by 1 base and the J gene end by 4 bases; junction bases not matched to a gene: 5.

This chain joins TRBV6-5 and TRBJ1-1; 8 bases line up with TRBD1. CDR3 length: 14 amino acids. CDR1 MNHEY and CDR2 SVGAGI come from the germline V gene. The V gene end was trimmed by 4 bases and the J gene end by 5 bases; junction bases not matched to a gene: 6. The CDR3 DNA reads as TGTGCCAGCAGTTTTCCGGGACAGGCTACTGAAGCTTTCTTT. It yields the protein CASSFPGQATEAFF.